This TCR beta chain was profiled in a study of vaccination and CD4 T cells after COVID-19. On the study more broadly: Subjects got two shots of BNT162b2 or mRNA-1273 vaccine. In culture, cells were exposed to overlapping spike peptides from SARS-CoV-2, HCoV-NL63, HCoV-OC43 and HCoV-229E. Post-COVID samples were collected a median approximately 93 days following diagnosis, spanning 35 to 161.

As for treatment: roughly nine-day PBMC culture with coronavirus spike peptide pools or control peptides (ViraFEST assay). These CD4+ T cells came from an unexposed donor, sampled before the COVID-19 pandemic (2011-2018). Using peptide pools, antigen-specific T cells were expanded in ViraFEST before TCRs were sequenced. With the Oncomine TCR Beta short-read assay, DNA from cultured CD4+ T cells was sequenced. Investigators isolated genomic DNA from cultured CD4+ T cells. TCRdb recomputed calls from the PCR reads with MiXCR, one row per CDR3 protein. The table records 9,000 to 10,000 distinct CDR3 sequences, about 30% of them present only once. With regard to this clonotype: Antigen specificity is unknown.

Germline CDR1 and CDR2: SGHAT and FQDESV (reference sequence). The J segment lost 7 bases and the V segment lost 3 bases, leaving 3 bases of the junction unmatched. The CDR3 totals 14 residues. The sequencing input was CD4+ T cells from blood, cultured in vitro. The chain has TRBV11-1 and TRBJ1-6; TRBD1 matches 7 bases. The TCR originated in a human donor in good health. This chain's CDR3 is CASSLQQGNSPLHF. CDR3 sequence (DNA): TGTGCCAGCAGCTTGCAACAGGGGAATTCACCCCTCCACTTT.